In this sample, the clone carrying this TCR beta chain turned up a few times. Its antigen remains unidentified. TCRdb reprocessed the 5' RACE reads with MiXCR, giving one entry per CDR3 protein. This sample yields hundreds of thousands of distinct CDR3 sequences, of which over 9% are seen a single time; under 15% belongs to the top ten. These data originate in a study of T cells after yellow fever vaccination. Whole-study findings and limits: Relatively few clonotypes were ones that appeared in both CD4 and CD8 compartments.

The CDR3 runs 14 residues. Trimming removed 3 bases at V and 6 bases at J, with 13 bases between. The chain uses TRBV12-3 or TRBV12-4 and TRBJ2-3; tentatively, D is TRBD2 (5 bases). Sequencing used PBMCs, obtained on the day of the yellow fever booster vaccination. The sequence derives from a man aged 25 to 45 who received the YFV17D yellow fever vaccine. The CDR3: CASSFSSGGDTQYF. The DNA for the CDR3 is TGTGCCAGCAGTTTTTCATCCGGCGGGGATACGCAGTATTTT.